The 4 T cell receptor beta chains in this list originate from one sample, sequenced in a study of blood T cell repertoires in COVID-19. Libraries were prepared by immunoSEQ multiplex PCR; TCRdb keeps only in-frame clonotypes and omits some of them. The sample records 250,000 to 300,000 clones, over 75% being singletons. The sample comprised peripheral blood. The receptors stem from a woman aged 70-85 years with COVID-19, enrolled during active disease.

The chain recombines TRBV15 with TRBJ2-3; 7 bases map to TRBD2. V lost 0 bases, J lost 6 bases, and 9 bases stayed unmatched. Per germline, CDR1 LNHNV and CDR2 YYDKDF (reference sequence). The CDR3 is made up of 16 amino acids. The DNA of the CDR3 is TGTGCCACCAGCAGAGAATTGGGGGAGGGTCTGGATACGCAGTATTTT. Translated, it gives CATSRELGEGLDTQYF.

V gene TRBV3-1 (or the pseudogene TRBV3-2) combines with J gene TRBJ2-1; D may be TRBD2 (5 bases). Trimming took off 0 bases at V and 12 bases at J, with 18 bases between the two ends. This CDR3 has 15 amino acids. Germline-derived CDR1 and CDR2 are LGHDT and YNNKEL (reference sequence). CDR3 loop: CASSQEGADPAGQFF. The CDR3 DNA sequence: TGTGCCAGCAGCCAAGAAGGCGCGGACCCCGCGGGGCAGTTCTTC.

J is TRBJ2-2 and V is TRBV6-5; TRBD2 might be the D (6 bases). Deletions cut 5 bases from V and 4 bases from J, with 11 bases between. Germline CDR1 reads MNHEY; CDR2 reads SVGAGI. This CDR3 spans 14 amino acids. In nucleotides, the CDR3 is TGTGCCAGCAGTACGGGGGTTGCCACCGGGGAGCTGTTTTTT. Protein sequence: CASSTGVATGELFF.

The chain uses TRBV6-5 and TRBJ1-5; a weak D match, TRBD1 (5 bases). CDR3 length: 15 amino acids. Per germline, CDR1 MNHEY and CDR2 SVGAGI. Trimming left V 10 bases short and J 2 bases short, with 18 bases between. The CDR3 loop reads CATGTGDLGNQPQHF. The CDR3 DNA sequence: TGTGCCACAGGGACCGGGGACTTAGGCAATCAGCCCCAGCATTTT.